This TCR beta chain was observed in a study of blood T cell repertoires in COVID-19. In the study overall: Researchers got acute and convalescent COVID-19 samples from the United States, Italy and Spain. PBMCs, B-cell-depleted T cells, or T cells were the source of the cDNA or gDNA that made up the material.

Trimming removed 0 bases from V and 7 bases from J; junction bases left unmatched: 4. The V gene's germline CDR1 is MNHEY and CDR2 SVGAGI. The CDR3 length is 14 residues. As handled by the study authors: Nucleated cell counts were estimated from reference gene primer amplification. TCRdb's table, derived via immunoSEQ multiplex PCR, lists solely in-frame clones and lacks some. The V and J calls and clone size are taken from that table; D and trimming were inferred from the DNA. The sample holds 100,000 to 150,000 clones, about 80% seen once. The sequence derives from a woman aged 45-59 years with acute or convalescent COVID-19. Input material: peripheral blood. The chain is built from TRBV6-5 and TRBJ1-2; TRBD1 aligns across 8 bases. The CDR3 reads CASSYSTGEGGYTF. The CDR3 region has the DNA TGTGCCAGCAGTTACTCGACAGGGGAGGGTGGCTACACCTTC.